This T cell receptor beta chain emerged from a study of shared clonotypes between healthy human individuals. The J segment lost 2 bases and the V segment lost 5 bases, leaving 8 bases of the junction unmatched. CDR1 MNHEY and CDR2 SMNVEV come from the germline V gene (reference sequence). There are 16 residues in the CDR3. Each subset's genomic DNA was shared equally among a number of immunoSEQ plates. Assay used: immunoSEQ multiplex PCR; TCRdb lists only in-frame clones, some missing. The sample gives roughly 490,000 clones, 60% to 85% of which show up once; approximately 12% is in the top ten. This chain links TRBV27 with TRBJ2-3; 9 bases align to TRBD2. Specimen: PBMCs. The source of this sequence is a woman aged 40 to 50 in good health. Some clones in this sample may be carry-over from other donors' samples. CDR3 nucleotides: TGTGCCAGCAGTCCCCTGCTAGCGGGAATCACAGATACGCAGTATTTT. Encoded protein: CASSPLLAGITDTQYF.